This T cell receptor beta chain was profiled in a study of blood T cells in healthy people across ages (dated by TCRdb to 2014 to 2015). General notes on the study: In model experiments, roughly one uniquely barcoded TCR beta cDNA molecule per two T cells was captured by template switching. The donors were divided into four age groups: young (average approximately 17 years), middle-aged (approximately 39), aged (approximately 59) and long-lived (approximately 74). Donors of different ages were randomly distributed across sequencing lanes to avoid experimental bias. The study measured age-related changes in TCR beta repertoire diversity using deep sequencing normalized with unique cDNA molecular identifiers. Two additional independent replicas of 1 million unique cDNA reads from the same blood draw were analyzed for two donors (one aged 18 to 29 and one aged 80 or older). The full study reports these points: Total diversity estimates from one million sequenced T cells were considered lower bounds and underestimates. Conclusive comparison of naive and antigen-experienced compartments was prevented by the profiling of bulk unsorted PBMCs. The long-lived group showed more naive CD4+ T cells, fewer expanded clones and increased TCR diversity than the aged group, suggesting age selection. As age increased, observed TCR beta diversity per million T cells dropped in a roughly linear way, and a significant reduction was already evident by age 40. Donor CMV infection status was unknown, potentially confounding age-related changes in expanded clonotypes. A strong correlation was found between observed TCR beta diversity and the percentage of naive T cells measured by flow cytometry.

The donors were some 39 Caucasian individuals from Russia, aged about 6 to 100 years, who were systemically healthy. Ten milliliters of peripheral blood were drawn from each donor into EDTA-treated Vacutainer tubes. Ficoll-Paque density-gradient centrifugation was used to isolate PBMCs, with at least 7 million per sample. Total RNA was extracted from PBMCs with Trizol reagent, with at least 5.5 micrograms obtained per sample. The percentages of naive CD45RAhigh/CD27high T cells were determined by flow cytometry on a PBMC aliquot from every donor. Libraries were prepared through 5' RACE. The instrument was an Illumina HiSeq 2500. A second PCR of about 6 to 11 cycles was run with a J-beta primer mix and a sample-barcoded 5' primer. A unique molecular identifier was introduced onto each TCR beta cDNA molecule by a template-switch 5' adaptor carrying 12 random nucleotides. Each sample yielded at least 2.5 million CDR3-containing paired-end reads. All of the RNA was converted into first-strand cDNA using the Mint cDNA synthesis kit, with a TRBC-specific oligonucleotide serving as the primer. All cDNA was treated with uracil-DNA glycosylase and then went through a first 18-cycle PCR with the universal primers M1SS and BC2_uni_R. As for how the authors treated the data: For normalization, 1 million high-quality reads were randomly selected from each sample, with every read carrying a distinct molecular identifier. Instead of being binned into consensus sequences, reads with shared molecular identifiers were discarded. CDR3 identification, clonotype clustering and error correction used MiTCR with a Q25 quality threshold and the strictest error-elimination algorithm. Lower-bound total TCR beta diversity was estimated with a nonparametric unseen species model using Euler transformation. The public reads were run again by TCRdb, first through fastp at Q25 and then through MiXCR, and only productive beta chains were kept. Each entry merges the rows of one CDR3 protein and shows their most common DNA and genes. The V and J calls shown here were made by TCRdb, not taken from the authors' results. This sample gives fewer than 950,000 distinct CDR3 sequences in total; about 53% of them show up just once. Approximately 40% of the sample lies in the top ten.

V has 3 bases trimmed and J has 5 bases trimmed; junction bases matching no gene number 6. Taken from the germline V gene (reference sequence), the CDR1 and CDR2 loops are DFQATT and SNEGSKA. Including the terminal cysteine and phenylalanine, the CDR3 comprises 13 residues. Here the CDR3 DNA is all that survives: 39 bases in frame from base 1. This clonotype turned up a few times. The antigen it recognizes is unknown. Nothing much larger sits one base from this clone, and base qualities are not available. The sample was blood. The clonotype originates from a man older than 75 in good health. The chain joins TRBV20-1 to TRBJ1-2, and 7 junction bases match TRBD1. The CDR3 here reads CSARRDSDYGYTF. The DNA is as follows: TGCAGTGCTAGGAGGGACAGTGATTATGGCTACACCTTC.